The subject of this entry is one TCR beta chain. The junction does not match germline at one end; this may be a read error. The CDR3 consists of 14 residues. Germline V lookup: CDR1 DFQATT, CDR2 SNEGSKA (reference sequence). The data were taken from a study of tumor-infiltrating lymphocytes in glioblastoma multiforme. TCR beta libraries were built from RNA through three nested multiplex PCR rounds using modified ARM-PCR. Each CDR3 protein is one row after TCRdb ran MiXCR on the multiplex PCR reads. The sample includes about 10,000 distinct CDR3 sequences, just over 65% of them seen just once. The sequence was obtained from a male donor with glioblastoma. This sequence joins TRBV20-1 and TRBJ2-4, with 8 bases identical to TRBD1. Material: brain tumor tissue. CDR3: CSTGLGQGEDIRYF. The CDR3 DNA follows: TGCAGTACTGGTCTAGGACAGGGAGAGGACATTCGGTACTTC.